The 17 T cell receptor beta chains below come from one sample, sequenced in a study of cytomegalovirus exposure and HLA in healthy donors. Amplification used 60 Vbeta primers and 13 Jbeta primers. TCRdb's copy holds only in-frame clones and misses some; the assay was immunoSEQ multiplex PCR. Among 150,000 to 200,000 clones, roughly 80% were seen once, and the ten largest hold about 7%. Sequenced material: PBMCs. Receptors were obtained from a young man in good health and CMV-seropositive.

The genes are TRBV23-1 and TRBJ2-3; TRBD2 matches 10 bases. TRBV23-1 is an ORF for which the function is uncertain. This CDR3 is 19 amino acids long. J gave up 8 bases and V 3 bases, and 20 bases lay outside the gene matches. CDR3: CASSHPGQGLASGGSTQYF. The CDR3 DNA reads as TGCGCCAGCAGTCATCCCGGACAGGGATTGGCTAGCGGGGGTAGTACGCAGTATTTT.

V gene TRBV28 combines with J gene TRBJ2-4; D is undetermined. The germline gives CDR1 MDHEN, CDR2 SYDVKM. The germline V and J ends were trimmed by 2 bases and 0 bases, with 11 bases remaining between them. This CDR3 has 16 amino acids. The DNA of the CDR3 is TGTGCCAGCAGTTTACCGGGTCTAGGAGCCAAAAACATTCAGTACTTC. It specifies CASSLPGLGAKNIQYF.

This clone was seen only a few times. The J gene is TRBJ1-2, the V gene TRBV7-9; 9 bases map to TRBD1. V lost 2 bases and J lost 7; bases outside the gene matches: 8. This CDR3 is built from 15 residues. The V gene's germline CDR1 is SEHNR and CDR2 FQNEAQ (reference sequence). The CDR3 bases are TGTGCCAGCAGCTTATCGACCGGGACAGGGATTGGCTACACCTTC. Translated, it gives CASSLSTGTGIGYTF.

A single count supports this clone. The chain joins TRBV6-5 to TRBJ2-6; weak D call: TRBD2 (6 bases). Trimming pared 4 bases from V and 2 bases from J, leaving 9 bases between. CDR1 is MNHEY, CDR2 SVGAGI, per germline. This CDR3 has 15 amino acids. The CDR3 sequence: CASSLGGAGANVLTF. The CDR3 DNA reads TGTGCCAGCAGTTTAGGAGGGGCTGGGGCCAACGTCCTGACTTTC.

The chain employs TRBV5-1 and TRBJ2-1; D is unclear. The CDR3 is made up of 16 amino acids. The V and J ends lost 0 bases and 0 bases respectively, with 10 bases between them. Germline loops: CDR1 SGHRS, CDR2 YFSETQ. CDR3 amino acids: CASSLAGVSSYNEQFF. DNA of the CDR3: TGCGCCAGCAGCTTGGCCGGTGTGAGCTCCTACAATGAGCAGTTCTTC.

The rearrangement joins TRBV2 to TRBJ1-1; 11 positions match TRBD1. The CDR3 length is 14 residues. Germline trimming cut 8 bases from V and 11 bases from J; bases unmatched to any gene: 13. Germline CDR1 is SNHLY and CDR2 is FYNNEI. The CDR3 DNA sequence: TGTGCCAGCCGTACCGGGACAGGGGGTTTAATGGCTTTCTTT. Encoded protein: CASRTGTGGLMAFF.

V is TRBV5-1 and J is TRBJ2-7; weak D call: TRBD1 (5 bases). The length of the CDR3 is 13 residues. V dropped 2 bases and J dropped 4 bases, with 10 bases sitting between them. Germline CDR1 reads SGHRS; CDR2 reads YFSETQ. In DNA, the CDR3 is TGCGCCAGCAGCTTAGGACACCGGTACGAGCAGTACTTC. Encoded protein: CASSLGHRYEQYF.

This chain links TRBV29-1 with TRBJ2-7, with TRBD2 matching over 13 bases. CDR3 length: 15 residues. With 0 bases clipped from V and 7 bases from J, the junction kept 6 bases outside the gene matches. The germline V gene has CDR1 SQVTM and CDR2 ANQGSEA. The CDR3 reads CSVEDWTSGRGEQYF. The CDR3 DNA is TGCAGCGTTGAAGATTGGACTAGCGGGAGAGGTGAGCAGTACTTC.

In DNA, the CDR3 is TGTGCCAGCAGACTACTAGCGGGAACATCCTACAATGAGCAGTTCTTC. This gives the protein CASRLLAGTSYNEQFF. The rearrangement joins TRBV2 to TRBJ2-1; TRBD2 matches 10 bases. Unmatched junction bases numbered 6, after V lost 6 bases and J lost 1 base. CDR3 size: 16 residues. Germline assignment: CDR1 SNHLY and CDR2 FYNNEI.

The chain employs TRBV7-9 and TRBJ1-1; 8 bases align to TRBD1. This CDR3 is 14 amino acids long. Per the germline V gene, CDR1 is SEHNR and CDR2 is FQNEAQ (reference sequence). V was clipped by 1 base and J by 5 bases; unmatched bases: 3. CDR3 sequence: CASSLDRGGTEAFF. In nucleotides, the CDR3 is TGTGCCAGCAGCTTAGACAGGGGGGGAACTGAAGCTTTCTTT.

The rearrangement links TRBV11-3 to TRBJ2-7; TRBD1 is a possible D gene (5 bases). Between the trimmed V and J ends, which lost 5 bases and 3 bases, there was a span of 23 bases. The CDR3 is 17 amino acids. CDR1 and CDR2 from the germline V gene are SGHNT and YENEEA. The CDR3 bases are TGTGCCAGCAGCCCCCGGTCAGGGTTTACATCCGTCTACGAGCAGTACTTC. It yields the protein CASSPRSGFTSVYEQYF.

V usage is TRBV19 and J usage is TRBJ1-5, with D maybe TRBD1 (5 bases). The CDR3 spans 16 residues. Trimming took off 6 bases at V and 1 base at J, with 16 bases between the two ends. Germline values: CDR1 LNHDA, CDR2 SQIVND (reference sequence). The CDR3 DNA is TGTGCCAGTAGCATTACAGGAACCTGGAGCAATCAGCCCCAGCATTTT. Translation: CASSITGTWSNQPQHF. The full variable domain, with the rest looked up from reference TRBV19 and TRBJ1-5, is DGGITQSPKYLFRKEGQNVTLSCEQNLNHDAMYWYRQDPGQGLRLIYYSQIVNDFQKGDIAEGYSVSREKKESFPLTVTSAQKNPTAFYLCASSITGTWSNQPQHFGDGTRLSIL.

This chain uses TRBV4-2 with TRBJ2-5, with D tentatively TRBD2 (5 bases). The DNA end is a closer match to TRBJ2-7, so the J assignment may be wrong. The germline V gene encodes CDR1 LGHNA and CDR2 YNFKEQ. The CDR3 totals 15 residues. CDR3 DNA sequence: TGTGCCAGCAGCCAAGAGTCGGGGATAGTCTACGAGCAGTACTTC. Encoded protein: CASSQESGIVYEQYF.

The rearrangement uses TRBV19 and TRBJ1-1; D is undetermined. Germline V gene data show CDR1 as LNHDA and CDR2 as SQIVND (reference sequence). The length of the CDR3 is 15 residues. V lost 1 base to trimming and J lost 2 bases, with 11 bases between them. Written as DNA, the CDR3 is TGTGCCAGTAGTATAGGGGGAGGAGGCAACACTGAAGCTTTCTTT. This codes for CASSIGGGGNTEAFF.

This sequence joins TRBV6-1 and TRBJ2-5, with 9 bases identical to TRBD1. CDR3 length: 13 amino acids. The V gene's germline CDR1 is MNHNS and CDR2 SASEGT. V lost 6 bases and J lost 7; bases outside the gene matches: 6. For the CDR3, the DNA is TGTGCCAGCAGCGGGGACAGGGTGGGGACCCAGTACTTC. This gives the protein CASSGDRVGTQYF.

This clone was counted once. This chain links TRBV11-3 with TRBJ2-1; 10 bases agree with TRBD2. V shed 8 bases, J shed 0 bases, and the junction held 10 bases outside the gene matches. The CDR3 runs 17 residues. Per the germline V gene, CDR1 is SGHNT and CDR2 is YENEEA. In nucleotides, the CDR3 is TGTGCCAGCGGGTATAGCGGGGGGCCCCCCTCCTACAATGAGCAGTTCTTC. It translates to CASGYSGGPPSYNEQFF.

This chain joins TRBV9 and TRBJ2-7; 7 nucleotides line up with TRBD1. The ends lost 3 bases at V and 2 bases at J; junction bases unmatched: 5. The CDR3 totals 14 residues. Germline CDR1 is SGDLS and CDR2 is YYNGEE. The CDR3 DNA is TGTGCCAGCAGCGCGTGGACAGGAGCCTACGAGCAGTACTTC. Translating gives CASSAWTGAYEQYF.